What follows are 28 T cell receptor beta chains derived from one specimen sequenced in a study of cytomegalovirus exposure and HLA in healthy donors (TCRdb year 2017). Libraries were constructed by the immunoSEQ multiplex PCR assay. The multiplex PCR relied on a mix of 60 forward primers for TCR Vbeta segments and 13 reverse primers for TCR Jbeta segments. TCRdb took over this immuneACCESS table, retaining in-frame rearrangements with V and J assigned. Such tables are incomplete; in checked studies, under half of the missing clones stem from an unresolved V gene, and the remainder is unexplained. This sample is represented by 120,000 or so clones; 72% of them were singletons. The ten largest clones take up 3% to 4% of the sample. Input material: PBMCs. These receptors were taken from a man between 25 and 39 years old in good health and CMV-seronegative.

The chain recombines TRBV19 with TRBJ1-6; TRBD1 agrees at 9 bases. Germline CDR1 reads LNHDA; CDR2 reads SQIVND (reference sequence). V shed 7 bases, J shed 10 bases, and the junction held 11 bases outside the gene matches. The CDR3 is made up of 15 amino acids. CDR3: CASTLGQGFRSPLHF. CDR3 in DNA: TGTGCCAGTACCCTAGGACAGGGGTTCCGGTCACCCCTCCACTTT.

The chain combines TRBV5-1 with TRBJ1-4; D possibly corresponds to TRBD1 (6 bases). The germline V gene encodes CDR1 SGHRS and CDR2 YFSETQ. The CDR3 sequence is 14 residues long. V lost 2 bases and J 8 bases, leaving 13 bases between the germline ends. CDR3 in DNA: TGCGCCAGCAGCTTTCGGGACATAAGCGAAAAACTGTTTTTT. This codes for CASSFRDISEKLFF.

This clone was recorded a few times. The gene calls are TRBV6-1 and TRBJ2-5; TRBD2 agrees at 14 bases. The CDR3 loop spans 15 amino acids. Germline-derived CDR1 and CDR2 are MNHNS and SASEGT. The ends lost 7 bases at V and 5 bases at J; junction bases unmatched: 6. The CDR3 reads CASTGLAGGGETQYF. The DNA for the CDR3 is TGTGCCAGCACAGGACTAGCGGGGGGCGGTGAGACCCAGTACTTC.

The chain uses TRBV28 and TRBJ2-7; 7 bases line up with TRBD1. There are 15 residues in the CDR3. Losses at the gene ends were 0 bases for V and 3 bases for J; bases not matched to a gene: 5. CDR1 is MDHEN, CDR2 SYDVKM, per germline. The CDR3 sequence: CASSLWRGQLYEQYF. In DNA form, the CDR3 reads TGTGCCAGCAGTTTATGGAGGGGACAGCTCTACGAGCAGTACTTC. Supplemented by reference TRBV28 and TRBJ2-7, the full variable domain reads DVKVTQSSRYLVKRTGEKVFLECVQDMDHENMFWYRQDPGLGLRLIYFSYDVKMKEKGDIPEGYSVSREKKERFSLILESASTNQTSMYLCASSLWRGQLYEQYFGPGTRLTVT.

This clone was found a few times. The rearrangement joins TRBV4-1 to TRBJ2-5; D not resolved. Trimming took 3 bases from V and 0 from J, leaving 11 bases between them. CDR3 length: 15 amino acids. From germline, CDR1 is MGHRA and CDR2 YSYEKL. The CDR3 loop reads CASSHPDRDQETQYF. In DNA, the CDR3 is TGCGCCAGCAGCCACCCAGACCGGGACCAAGAGACCCAGTACTTC.

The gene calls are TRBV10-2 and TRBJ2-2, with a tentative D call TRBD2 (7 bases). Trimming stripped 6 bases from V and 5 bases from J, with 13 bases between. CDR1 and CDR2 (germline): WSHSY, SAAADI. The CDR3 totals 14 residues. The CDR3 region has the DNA TGCGCCAGCAGCGGCAGGGGAGGGACCGGGGAGCTGTTTTTT. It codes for CASSGRGGTGELFF.

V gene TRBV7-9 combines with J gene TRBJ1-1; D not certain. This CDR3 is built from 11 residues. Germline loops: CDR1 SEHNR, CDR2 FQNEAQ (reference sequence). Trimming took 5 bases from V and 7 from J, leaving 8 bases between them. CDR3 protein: CASSLKREAFF. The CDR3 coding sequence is TGTGCCAGCAGCCTAAAGCGTGAAGCTTTCTTT.

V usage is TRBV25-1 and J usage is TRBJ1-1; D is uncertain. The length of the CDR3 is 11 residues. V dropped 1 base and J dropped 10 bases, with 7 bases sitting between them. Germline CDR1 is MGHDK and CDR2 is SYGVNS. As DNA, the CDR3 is TGTGCCAGCAGTGAATTCGAGGCAGCTTTCTTT. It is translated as CASSEFEAAFF. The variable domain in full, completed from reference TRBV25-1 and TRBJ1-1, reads EADIYQTPRYLVIGTGKKITLECSQTMGHDKMYWYQQDPGMELHLIHYSYGVNSTEKGDLSSESTVSRIRTEHFPLTLESARPSHTSQYLCASSEFEAAFFGQGTRLTVV.

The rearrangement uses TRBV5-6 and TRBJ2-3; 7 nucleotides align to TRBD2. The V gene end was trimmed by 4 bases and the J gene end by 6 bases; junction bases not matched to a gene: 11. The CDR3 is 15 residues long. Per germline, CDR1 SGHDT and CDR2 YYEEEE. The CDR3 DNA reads TGTGCCAGCAGCCCCCGTGGGGGGGTAATGGATACGCAGTATTTT. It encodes CASSPRGGVMDTQYF.

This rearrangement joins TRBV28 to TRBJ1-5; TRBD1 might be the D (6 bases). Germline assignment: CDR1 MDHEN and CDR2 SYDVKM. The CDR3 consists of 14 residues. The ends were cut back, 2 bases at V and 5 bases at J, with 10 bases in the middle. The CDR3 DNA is TGTGCCAGCAGTTTACCAGGGGACCATCAGCCCCAGCATTTT. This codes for CASSLPGDHQPQHF.

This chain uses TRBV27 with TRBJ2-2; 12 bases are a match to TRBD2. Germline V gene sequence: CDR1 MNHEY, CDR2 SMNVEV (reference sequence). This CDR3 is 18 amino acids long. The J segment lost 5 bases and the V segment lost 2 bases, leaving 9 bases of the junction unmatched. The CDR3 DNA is TGTGCCAGCAGTTTAGGGCTAGCGGGGGGGCCGCGGACCGGGGAGCTGTTTTTT. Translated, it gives CASSLGLAGGPRTGELFF.

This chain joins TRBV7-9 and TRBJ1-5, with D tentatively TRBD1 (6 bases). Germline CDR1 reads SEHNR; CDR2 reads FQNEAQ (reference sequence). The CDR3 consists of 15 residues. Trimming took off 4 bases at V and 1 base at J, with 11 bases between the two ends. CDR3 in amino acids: CASSSLTGSNQPQHF. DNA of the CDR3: TGTGCCAGCAGCTCCTTGACAGGAAGCAATCAGCCCCAGCATTTT.

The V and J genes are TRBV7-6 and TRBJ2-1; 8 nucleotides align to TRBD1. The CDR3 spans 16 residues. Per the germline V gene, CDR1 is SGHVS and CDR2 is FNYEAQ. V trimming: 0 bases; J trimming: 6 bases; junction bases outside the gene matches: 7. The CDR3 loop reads CASSLAVRGLSNEQFF. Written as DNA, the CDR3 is TGTGCCAGCAGCTTAGCGGTCAGGGGGCTTAGCAATGAGCAGTTCTTC.

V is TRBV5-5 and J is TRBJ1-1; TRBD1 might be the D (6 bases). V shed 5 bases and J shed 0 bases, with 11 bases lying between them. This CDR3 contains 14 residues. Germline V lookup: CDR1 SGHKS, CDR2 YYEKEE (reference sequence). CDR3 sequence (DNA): TGTGCCAGCAGTAGGACAGACATGAACACTGAAGCTTTCTTT. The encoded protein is CASSRTDMNTEAFF.

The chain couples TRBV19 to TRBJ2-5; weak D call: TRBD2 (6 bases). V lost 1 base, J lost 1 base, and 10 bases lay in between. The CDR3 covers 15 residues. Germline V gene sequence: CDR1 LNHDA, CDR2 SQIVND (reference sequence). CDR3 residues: CASSIGRAGQETQYF. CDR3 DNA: TGTGCCAGTAGTATAGGTCGAGCGGGCCAAGAGACCCAGTACTTC.

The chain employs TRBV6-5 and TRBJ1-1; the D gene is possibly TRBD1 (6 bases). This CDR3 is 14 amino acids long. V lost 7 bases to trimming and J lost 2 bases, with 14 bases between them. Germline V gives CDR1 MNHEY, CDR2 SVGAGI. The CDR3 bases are TGTGCCAGCATACCAACAGGGCATAACACTGAAGCTTTCTTT. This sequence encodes CASIPTGHNTEAFF.

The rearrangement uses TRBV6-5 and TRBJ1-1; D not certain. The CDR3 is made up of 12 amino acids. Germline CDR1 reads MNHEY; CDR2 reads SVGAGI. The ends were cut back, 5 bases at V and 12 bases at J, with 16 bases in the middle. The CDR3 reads CASSEIWSKTFF. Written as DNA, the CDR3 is TGTGCCAGCAGTGAAATCTGGTCTAAAACTTTCTTT.

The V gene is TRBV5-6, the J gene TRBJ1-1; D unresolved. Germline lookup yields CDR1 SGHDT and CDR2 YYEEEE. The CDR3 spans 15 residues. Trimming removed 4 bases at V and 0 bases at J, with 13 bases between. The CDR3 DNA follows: TGTGCCAGCAGCGCGGAGGGTAGAGTGAACACTGAAGCTTTCTTT. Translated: CASSAEGRVNTEAFF. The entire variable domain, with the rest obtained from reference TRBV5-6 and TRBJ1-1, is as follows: DAGVTQSPTHLIKTRGQQVTLRCSPKSGHDTVSWYQQALGQGPQFIFQYYEEEERQRGNFPDRFSGHQFPNYSSELNVNALLLGDSALYLCASSAEGRVNTEAFFGQGTRLTVV.

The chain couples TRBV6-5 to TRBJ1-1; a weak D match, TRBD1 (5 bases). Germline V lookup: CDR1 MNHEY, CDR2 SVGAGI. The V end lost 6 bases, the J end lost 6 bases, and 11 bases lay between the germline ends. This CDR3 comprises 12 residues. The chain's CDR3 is CASSLSGSEAFF. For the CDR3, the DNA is TGTGCCAGCAGCTTGTCAGGGTCTGAAGCTTTCTTT.

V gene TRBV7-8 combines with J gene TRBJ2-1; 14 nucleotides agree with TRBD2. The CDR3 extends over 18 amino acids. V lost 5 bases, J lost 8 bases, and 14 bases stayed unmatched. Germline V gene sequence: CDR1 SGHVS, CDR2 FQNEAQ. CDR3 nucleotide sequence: TGTGCCAGCAGCGGAAGAGGGACTAGCGGGGGTGTCTGGGATGAGCAGTTCTTC. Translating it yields CASSGRGTSGGVWDEQFF.

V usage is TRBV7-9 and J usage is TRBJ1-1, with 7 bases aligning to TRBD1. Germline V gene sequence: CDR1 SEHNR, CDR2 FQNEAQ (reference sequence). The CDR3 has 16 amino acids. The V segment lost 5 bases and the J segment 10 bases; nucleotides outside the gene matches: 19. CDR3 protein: CASSVRQGDTLRGAFF. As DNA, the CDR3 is TGTGCCAGCAGCGTGAGACAGGGTGATACCCTGAGGGGAGCTTTCTTT.

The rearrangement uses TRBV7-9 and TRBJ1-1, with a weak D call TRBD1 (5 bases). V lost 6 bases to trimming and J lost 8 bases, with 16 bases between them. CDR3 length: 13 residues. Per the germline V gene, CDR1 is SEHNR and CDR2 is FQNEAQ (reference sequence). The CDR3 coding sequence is TGTGCCAGCAGGGAAGGGCAGGGCAGCGAAGCTTTCTTT. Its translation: CASREGQGSEAFF.

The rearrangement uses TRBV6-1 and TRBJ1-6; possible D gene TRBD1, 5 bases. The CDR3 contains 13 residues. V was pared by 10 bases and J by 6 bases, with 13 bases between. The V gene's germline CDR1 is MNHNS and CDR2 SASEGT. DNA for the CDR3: TGTGCCACAACGGGGGGTGGTAATTCACCCCTCCACTTT. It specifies CATTGGGNSPLHF.

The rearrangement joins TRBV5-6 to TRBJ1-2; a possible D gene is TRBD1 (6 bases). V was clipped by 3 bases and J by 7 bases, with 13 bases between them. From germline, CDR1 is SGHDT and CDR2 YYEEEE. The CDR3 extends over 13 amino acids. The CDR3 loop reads CASSWDNWSGYTF. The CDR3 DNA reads TGTGCCAGCAGCTGGGACAATTGGAGTGGCTACACCTTC.

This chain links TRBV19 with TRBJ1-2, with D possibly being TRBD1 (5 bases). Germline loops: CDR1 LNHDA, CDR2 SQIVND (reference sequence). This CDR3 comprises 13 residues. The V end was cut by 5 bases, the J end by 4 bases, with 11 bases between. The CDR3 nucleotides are TGTGCCAGTAGTCATGGACAAGTCTATGGCTACACCTTC. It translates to CASSHGQVYGYTF.

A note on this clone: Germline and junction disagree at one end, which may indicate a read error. As DNA, the CDR3 is TGTTCCAGCAGCAGAGGGCACAACTATGGCTACACCTTC. It is translated as CSSSRGHNYGYTF. The chain couples TRBV7-9 to TRBJ1-2; the D is unclear. There are 13 residues in the CDR3. Germline CDR1 and CDR2: SEHNR and FQNEAQ (reference sequence). Complete variable domain (other parts from reference TRBV7-9 and TRBJ1-2): DTGVSQNPRHKITKRGQNVTFRCDPISEHNRLYWYRQTLGQGPEFLTYFQNEAQLEKSRLLSDRFSAERPKGSFSTLEIQRTEQGDSAMYLCSSSRGHNYGYTFGSGTRLTVV.

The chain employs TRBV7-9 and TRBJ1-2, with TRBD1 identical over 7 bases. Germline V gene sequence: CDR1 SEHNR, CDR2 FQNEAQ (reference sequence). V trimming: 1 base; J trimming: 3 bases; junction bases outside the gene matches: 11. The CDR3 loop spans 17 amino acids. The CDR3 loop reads CASSLDPLQGHHYGYTF. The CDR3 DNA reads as TGTGCCAGCAGCTTAGACCCCCTACAGGGGCATCACTATGGCTACACCTTC.

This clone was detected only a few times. The CDR3 spells CASSDLGGTAKYEQYF. In nucleotides, the CDR3 is TGTGCCAGCAGTGATTTGGGCGGGACGGCCAAATACGAGCAGTACTTC. The V and J genes are TRBV6-1 and TRBJ2-7; TRBD2 might be the D (6 bases). V shed 3 bases and J shed 4 bases, with 19 bases lying between them. There are 16 residues in the CDR3. Germline loops: CDR1 MNHNS, CDR2 SASEGT.